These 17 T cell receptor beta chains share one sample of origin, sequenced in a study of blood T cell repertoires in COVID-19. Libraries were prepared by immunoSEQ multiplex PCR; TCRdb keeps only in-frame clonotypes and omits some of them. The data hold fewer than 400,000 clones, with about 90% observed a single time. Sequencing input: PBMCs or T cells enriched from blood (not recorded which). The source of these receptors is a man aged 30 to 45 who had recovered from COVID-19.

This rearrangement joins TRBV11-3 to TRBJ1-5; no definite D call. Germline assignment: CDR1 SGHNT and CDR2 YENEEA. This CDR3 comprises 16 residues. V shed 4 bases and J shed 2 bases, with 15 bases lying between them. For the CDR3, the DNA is TGTGCCAGCAGCTCCTCCTTCGTCCGCGGCAATCAGCCCCAGCATTTT. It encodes CASSSSFVRGNQPQHF.

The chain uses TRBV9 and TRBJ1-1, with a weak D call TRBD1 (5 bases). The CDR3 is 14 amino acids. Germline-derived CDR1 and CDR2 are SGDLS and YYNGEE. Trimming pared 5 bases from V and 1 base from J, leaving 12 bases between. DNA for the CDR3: TGTGCCAGCAGGGAGACAGACCAGAACACTGAAGCTTTCTTT. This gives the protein CASRETDQNTEAFF.

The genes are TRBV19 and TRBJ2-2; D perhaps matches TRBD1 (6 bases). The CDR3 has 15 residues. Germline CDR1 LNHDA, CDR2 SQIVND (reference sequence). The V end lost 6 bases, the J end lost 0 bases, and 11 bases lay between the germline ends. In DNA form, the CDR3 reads TGTGCCAGTAGCGGACAGCCCGCGAACACCGGGGAGCTGTTTTTT. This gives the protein CASSGQPANTGELFF.

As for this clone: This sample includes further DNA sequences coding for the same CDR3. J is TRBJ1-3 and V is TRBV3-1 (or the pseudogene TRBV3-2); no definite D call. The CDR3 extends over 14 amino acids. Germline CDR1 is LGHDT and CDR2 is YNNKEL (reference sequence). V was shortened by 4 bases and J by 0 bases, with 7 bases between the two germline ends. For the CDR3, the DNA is TGTGCCAGCAGCCCTAGAGACTCTGGAAACACCATATATTTT. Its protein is CASSPRDSGNTIYF.

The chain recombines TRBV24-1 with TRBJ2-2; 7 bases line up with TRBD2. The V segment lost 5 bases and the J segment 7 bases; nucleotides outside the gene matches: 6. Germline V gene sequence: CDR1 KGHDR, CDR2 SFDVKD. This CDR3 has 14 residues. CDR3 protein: CATSAPGEGGELFF. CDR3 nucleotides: TGTGCCACCAGTGCTCCGGGGGAGGGCGGGGAGCTGTTTTTT.

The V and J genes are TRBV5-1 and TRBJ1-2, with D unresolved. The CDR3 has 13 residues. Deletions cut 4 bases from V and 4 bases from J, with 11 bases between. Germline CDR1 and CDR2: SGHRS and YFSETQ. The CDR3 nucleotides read TGCGCCAGCAGCCAAACAGAGACCTATGGCTACACCTTC. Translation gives CASSQTETYGYTF.

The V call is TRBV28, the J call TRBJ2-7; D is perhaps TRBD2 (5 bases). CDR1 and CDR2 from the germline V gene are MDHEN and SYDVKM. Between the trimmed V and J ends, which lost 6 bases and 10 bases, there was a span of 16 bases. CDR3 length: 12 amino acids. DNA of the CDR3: TGTGCCAGCAGGTTTCCCGCCGGGATCCAGTACTTC. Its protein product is CASRFPAGIQYF.

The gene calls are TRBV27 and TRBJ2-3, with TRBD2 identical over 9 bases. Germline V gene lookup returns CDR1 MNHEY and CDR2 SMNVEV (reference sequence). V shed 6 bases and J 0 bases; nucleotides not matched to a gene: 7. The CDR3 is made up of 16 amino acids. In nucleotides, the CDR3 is TGTGCCAGCAGAGGATTAGCGGGAGCTAGCACAGATACGCAGTATTTT. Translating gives CASRGLAGASTDTQYF.

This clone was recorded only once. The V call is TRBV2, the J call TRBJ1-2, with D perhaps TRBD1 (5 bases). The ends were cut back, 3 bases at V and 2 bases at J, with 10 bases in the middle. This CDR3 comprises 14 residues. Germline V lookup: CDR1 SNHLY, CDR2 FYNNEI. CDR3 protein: CASSEEGINYGYTF. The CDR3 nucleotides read TGTGCCAGCAGTGAGGAGGGGATCAACTATGGCTACACCTTC. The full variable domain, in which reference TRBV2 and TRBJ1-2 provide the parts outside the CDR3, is EPEVTQTPSHQVTQMGQEVILRCVPISNHLYFYWYRQILGQKVEFLVSFYNNEISEKSEIFDDQFSVERPDGSNFTLKIRSTKLEDSAMYFCASSEEGINYGYTFGSGTRLTVV.

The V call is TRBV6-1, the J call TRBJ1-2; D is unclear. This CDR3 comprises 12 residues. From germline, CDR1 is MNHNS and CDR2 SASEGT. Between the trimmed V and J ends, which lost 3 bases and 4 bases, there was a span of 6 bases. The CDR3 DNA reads TGTGCCAGCAGTGAGGGAGGCTATGGCTACACCTTC. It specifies CASSEGGYGYTF.

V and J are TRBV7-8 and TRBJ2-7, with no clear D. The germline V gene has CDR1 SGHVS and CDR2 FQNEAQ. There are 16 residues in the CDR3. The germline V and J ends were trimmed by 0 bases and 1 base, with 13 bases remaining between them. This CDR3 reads CASSLAVAGLSYEQYF. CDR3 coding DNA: TGTGCCAGCAGCTTAGCGGTGGCAGGTCTTTCCTACGAGCAGTACTTC.

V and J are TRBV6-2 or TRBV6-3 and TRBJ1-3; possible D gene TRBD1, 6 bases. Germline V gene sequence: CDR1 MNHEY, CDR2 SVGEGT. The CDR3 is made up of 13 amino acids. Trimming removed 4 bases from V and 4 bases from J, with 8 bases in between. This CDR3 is CASSSRGGNTIYF. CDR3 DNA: TGTGCCAGCAGTTCCAGGGGAGGAAACACCATATATTTT.

CDR3 amino acids: CASSPGKGGAFF. In DNA, the CDR3 is TGTGCCAGCTCACCAGGGAAGGGAGGAGCTTTCTTT. This chain joins TRBV18 and TRBJ1-1, with no clear D. Trimming cost V 2 bases and J 10 bases, with 11 bases left between them. This CDR3 is 12 amino acids long. Per germline, CDR1 KGHSH and CDR2 LQKENI.

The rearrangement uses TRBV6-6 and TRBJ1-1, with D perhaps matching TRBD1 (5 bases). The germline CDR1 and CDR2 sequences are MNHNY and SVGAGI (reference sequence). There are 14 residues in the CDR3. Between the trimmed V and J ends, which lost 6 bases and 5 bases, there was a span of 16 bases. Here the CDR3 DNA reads TGTGCCAGCAGCCCCGCGGGACCGTTTACTGAAGCTTTCTTT. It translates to CASSPAGPFTEAFF.

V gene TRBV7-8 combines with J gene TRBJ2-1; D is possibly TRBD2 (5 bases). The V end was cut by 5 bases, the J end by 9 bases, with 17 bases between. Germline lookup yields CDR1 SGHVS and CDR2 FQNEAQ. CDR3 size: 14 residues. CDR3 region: CASSRNGLLSEQFF. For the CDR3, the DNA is TGTGCCAGCAGCCGAAACGGACTCCTCAGTGAGCAGTTCTTC.

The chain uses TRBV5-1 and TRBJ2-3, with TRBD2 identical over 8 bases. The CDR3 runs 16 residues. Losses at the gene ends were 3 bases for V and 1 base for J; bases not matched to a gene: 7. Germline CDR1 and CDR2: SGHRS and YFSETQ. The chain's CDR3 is CASSYPWTSRTDTQYF. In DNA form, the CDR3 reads TGCGCCAGCAGCTACCCGTGGACTAGCCGCACAGATACGCAGTATTTT. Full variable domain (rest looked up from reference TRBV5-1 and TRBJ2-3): KAGVTQTPRYLIKTRGQQVTLSCSPISGHRSVSWYQQTPGQGLQFLFEYFSETQRNKGNFPGRFSGRQFSNSRSEMNVSTLELGDSALYLCASSYPWTSRTDTQYFGPGTRLTVL.

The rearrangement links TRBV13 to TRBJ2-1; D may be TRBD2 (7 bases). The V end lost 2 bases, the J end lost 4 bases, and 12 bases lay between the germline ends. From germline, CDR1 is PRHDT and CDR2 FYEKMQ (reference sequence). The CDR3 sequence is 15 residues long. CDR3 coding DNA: TGTGCCAGCAGCTTATACGGGGGGACATACAATGAGCAGTTCTTC. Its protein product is CASSLYGGTYNEQFF.